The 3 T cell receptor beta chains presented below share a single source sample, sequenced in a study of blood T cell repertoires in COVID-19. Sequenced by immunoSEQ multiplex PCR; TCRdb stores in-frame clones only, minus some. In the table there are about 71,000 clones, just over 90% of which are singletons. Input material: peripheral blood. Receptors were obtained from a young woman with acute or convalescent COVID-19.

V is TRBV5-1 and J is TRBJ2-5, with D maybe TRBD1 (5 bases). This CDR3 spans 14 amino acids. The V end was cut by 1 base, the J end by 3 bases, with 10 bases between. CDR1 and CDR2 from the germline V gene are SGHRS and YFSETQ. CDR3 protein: CASSLMLGEETQYF. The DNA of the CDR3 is TGCGCCAGCAGCTTGATGCTAGGGGAAGAGACCCAGTACTTC.

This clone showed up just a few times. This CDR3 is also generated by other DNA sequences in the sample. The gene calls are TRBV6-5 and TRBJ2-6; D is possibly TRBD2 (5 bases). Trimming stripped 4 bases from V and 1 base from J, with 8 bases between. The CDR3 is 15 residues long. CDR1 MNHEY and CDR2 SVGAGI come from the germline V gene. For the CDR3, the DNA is TGTGCCAGCAGTTCTACGGGATCTGGGGCCAACGTCCTGACTTTC. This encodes CASSSTGSGANVLTF.

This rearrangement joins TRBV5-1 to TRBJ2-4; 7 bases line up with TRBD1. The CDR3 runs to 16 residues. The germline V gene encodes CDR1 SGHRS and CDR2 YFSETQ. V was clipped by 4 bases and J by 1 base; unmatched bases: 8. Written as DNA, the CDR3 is TGCGCCAGCAGCACTGACAGGGTCGGTGCCAAAAACATTCAGTACTTC. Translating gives CASSTDRVGAKNIQYF.